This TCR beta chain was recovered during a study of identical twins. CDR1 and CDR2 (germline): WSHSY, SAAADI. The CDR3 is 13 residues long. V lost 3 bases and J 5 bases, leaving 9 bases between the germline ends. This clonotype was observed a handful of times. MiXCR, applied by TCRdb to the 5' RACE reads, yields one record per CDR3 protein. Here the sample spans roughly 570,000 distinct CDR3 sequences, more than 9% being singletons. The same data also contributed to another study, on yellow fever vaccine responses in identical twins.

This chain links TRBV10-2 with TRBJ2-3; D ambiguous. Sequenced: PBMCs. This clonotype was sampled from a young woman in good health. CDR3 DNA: TGCGCCAGCAGTGACGGTCTCTTAGATACGCAGTATTTT. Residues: CASSDGLLDTQYF.